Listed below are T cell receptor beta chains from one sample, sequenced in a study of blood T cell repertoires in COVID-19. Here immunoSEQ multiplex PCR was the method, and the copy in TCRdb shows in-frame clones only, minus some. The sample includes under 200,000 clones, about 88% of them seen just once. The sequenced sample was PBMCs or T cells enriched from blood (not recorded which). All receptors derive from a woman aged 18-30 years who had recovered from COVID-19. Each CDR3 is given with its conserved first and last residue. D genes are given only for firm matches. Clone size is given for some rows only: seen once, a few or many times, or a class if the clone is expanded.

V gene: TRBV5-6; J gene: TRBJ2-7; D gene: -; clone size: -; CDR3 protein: CASSLGLVPYEQYF; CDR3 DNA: TGTGCCAGCAGCTTGGGGTTAGTGCCCTACGAGCAGTACTTC
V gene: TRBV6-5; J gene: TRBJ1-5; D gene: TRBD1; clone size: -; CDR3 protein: CASIKDRGRGQPQHF; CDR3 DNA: TGTGCCAGCATTAAGGACAGGGGTCGGGGTCAGCCCCAGCATTTT
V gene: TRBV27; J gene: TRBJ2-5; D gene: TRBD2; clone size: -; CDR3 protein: CASSAGRTVWKTQYF; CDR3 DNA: TGTGCCAGCAGCGCCGGGAGGACCGTGTGGAAGACCCAGTACTTC
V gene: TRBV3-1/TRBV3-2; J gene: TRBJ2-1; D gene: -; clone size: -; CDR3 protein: CASSQGPRRRAGAYNEQFF; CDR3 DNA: TGTGCCAGCAGCCAAGGCCCTCGGCGGCGGGCTGGGGCCTACAATGAGCAGTTCTTC
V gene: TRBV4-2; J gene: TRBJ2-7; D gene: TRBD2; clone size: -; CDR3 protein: CASSHGRVAGLYEQYF; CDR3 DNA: TGTGCCAGCAGCCATGGCCGGGTAGCGGGCCTCTACGAGCAGTACTTC
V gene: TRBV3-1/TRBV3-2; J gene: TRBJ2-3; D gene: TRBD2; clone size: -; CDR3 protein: CASSLREYGGTQYF; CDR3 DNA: TGTGCCAGCAGCCTGCGGGAGTACGGGGGTACGCAGTATTTT
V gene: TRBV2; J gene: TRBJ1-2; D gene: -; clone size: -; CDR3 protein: CATPRGRGAGYTF; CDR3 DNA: TGTGCCACCCCGCGGGGACGCGGAGCTGGCTACACCTTC
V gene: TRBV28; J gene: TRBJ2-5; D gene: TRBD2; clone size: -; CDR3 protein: CASSPTSGSGETQYF; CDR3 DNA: TGTGCCAGCAGTCCGACTAGCGGGTCGGGGGAGACCCAGTACTTC
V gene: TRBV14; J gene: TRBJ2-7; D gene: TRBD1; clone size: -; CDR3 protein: CASSHRTGGTARLSYEQYF; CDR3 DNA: TGTGCCAGCAGCCACAGGACAGGGGGGACAGCTCGCCTCTCCTACGAGCAGTACTTC
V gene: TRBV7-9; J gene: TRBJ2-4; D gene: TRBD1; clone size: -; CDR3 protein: CASSLVTGGIWDIQYF; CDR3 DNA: TGTGCCAGCAGCCTGGTCACAGGGGGCATTTGGGACATTCAGTACTTC
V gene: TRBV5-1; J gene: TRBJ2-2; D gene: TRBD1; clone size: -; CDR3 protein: CASSLDRGTGELFF; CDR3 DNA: TGCGCCAGCAGCCTCGACAGGGGTACCGGGGAGCTGTTTTTT
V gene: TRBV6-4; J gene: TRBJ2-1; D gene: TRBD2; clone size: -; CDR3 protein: CASSPSGGSPYNEQFF; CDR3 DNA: TGTGCCAGCTCTCCCTCGGGCGGGAGCCCCTACAATGAGCAGTTCTTC
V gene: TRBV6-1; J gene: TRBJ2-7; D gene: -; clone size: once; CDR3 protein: CASSEMWGLRVSYEQYF; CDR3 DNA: TGTGCCAGCAGTGAAATGTGGGGACTCAGGGTGAGCTACGAGCAGTACTTC
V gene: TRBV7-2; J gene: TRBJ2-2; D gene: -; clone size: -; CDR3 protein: CASSMRNTGELFF; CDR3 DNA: TGTGCCAGCAGCATGCGGAACACCGGGGAGCTGTTTTTT
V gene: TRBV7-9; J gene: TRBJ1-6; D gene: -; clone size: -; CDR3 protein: CASSVQQVSPLHF; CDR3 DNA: TGTGCCAGCAGCGTACAACAGGTTTCACCCCTCCACTTT
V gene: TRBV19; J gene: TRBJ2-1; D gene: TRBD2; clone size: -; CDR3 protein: CASGTGTSGYNEQFF; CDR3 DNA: TGTGCCAGTGGAACCGGGACTAGCGGCTACAATGAGCAGTTCTTC
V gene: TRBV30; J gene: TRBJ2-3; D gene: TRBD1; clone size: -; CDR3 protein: CAWRSQGADTQYF; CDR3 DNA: TGTGCCTGGAGGAGTCAGGGGGCAGATACGCAGTATTTT
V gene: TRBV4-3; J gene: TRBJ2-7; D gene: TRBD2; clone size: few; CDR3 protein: CASSQDVGLARYEQYF; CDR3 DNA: TGCGCCAGCAGCCAAGATGTTGGACTAGCCCGCTACGAGCAGTACTTC
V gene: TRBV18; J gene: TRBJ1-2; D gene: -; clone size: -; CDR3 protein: CASSPDGGANYGYTF; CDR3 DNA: TGTGCCAGCTCACCTGACGGGGGAGCTAACTATGGCTACACCTTC
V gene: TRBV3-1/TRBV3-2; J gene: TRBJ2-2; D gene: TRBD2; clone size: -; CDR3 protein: CASGGLVGLVGELFF; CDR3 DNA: TGTGCCAGCGGTGGACTAGTAGGATTGGTCGGGGAGCTGTTTTTT
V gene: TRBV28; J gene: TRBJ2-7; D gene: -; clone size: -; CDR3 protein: CASSLFRAIAYEQYF; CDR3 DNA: TGTGCCAGCAGTTTATTCCGAGCGATCGCCTACGAGCAGTACTTC
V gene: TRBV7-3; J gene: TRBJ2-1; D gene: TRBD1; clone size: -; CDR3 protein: CASSPPGGLYNEQFF; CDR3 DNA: TGTGCCAGCAGCCCCCCAGGGGGCCTCTACAATGAGCAGTTCTTC
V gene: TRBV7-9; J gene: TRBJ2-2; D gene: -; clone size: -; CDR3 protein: CAGWRQNTGELFF; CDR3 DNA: TGTGCCGGGTGGCGGCAGAACACCGGGGAGCTGTTTTTT
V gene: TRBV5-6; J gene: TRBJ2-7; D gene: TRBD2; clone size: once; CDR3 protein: CASSWTSGEQYF; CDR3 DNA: TGTGCCAGCAGCTGGACTAGCGGAGAGCAGTACTTC
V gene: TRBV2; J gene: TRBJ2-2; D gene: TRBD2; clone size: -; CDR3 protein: CASQEGLAGTGELFF; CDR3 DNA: TGTGCTTCGCAGGAGGGACTAGCGGGGACCGGGGAGCTGTTTTTT
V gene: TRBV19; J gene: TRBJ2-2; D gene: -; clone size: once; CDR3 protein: CASSLPAGELFF; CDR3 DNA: TGTGCCAGTAGTTTGCCAGCCGGGGAGCTGTTTTTT
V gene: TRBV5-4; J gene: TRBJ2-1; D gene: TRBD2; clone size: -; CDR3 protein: CASVITSGRALNEQFF; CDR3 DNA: TGTGCCAGCGTTATCACTAGCGGGAGGGCCCTCAATGAGCAGTTCTTC
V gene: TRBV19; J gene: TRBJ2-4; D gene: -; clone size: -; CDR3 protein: CASSIGSQGNIQYF; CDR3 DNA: TGTGCCAGTAGTATAGGATCTCAGGGGAACATTCAGTACTTC